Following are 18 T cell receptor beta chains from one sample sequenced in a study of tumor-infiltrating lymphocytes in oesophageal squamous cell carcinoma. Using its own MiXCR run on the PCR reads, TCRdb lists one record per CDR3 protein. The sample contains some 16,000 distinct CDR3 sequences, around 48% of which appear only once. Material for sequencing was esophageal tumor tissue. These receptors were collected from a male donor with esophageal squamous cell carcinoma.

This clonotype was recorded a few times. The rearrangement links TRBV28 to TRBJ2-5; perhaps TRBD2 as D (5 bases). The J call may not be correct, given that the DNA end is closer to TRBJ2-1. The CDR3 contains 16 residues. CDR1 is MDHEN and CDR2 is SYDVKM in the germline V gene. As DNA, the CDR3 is TGTGCCAGCAGTCCGTCCGGCGGTAGCGCGAGCAATGAGCAGTTCTTC. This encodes CASSPSGGSASNEQFF.

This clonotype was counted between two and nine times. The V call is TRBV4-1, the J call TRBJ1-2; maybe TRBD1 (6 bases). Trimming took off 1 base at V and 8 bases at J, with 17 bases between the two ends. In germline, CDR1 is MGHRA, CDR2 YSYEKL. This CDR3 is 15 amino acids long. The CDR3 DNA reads TGCGCCAGCAGCCAAGTGAAGTACAGGGCAGGAGGCTACACCTTC. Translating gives CASSQVKYRAGGYTF.

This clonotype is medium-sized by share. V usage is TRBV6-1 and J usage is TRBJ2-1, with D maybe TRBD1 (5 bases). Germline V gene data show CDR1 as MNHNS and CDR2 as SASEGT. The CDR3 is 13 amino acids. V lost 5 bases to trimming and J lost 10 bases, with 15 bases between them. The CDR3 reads CASSRMVGVEQFF. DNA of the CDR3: TGTGCCAGCAGTCGAATGGTAGGGGTCGAGCAGTTCTTC.

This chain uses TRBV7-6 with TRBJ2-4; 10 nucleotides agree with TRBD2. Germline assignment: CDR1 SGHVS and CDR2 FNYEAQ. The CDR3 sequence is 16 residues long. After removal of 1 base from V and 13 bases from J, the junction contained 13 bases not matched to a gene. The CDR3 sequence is CASSLGTSGSYNEQYF. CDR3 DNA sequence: TGTGCCAGCAGCTTAGGGACTAGCGGCTCCTACAATGAGCAGTACTTC.

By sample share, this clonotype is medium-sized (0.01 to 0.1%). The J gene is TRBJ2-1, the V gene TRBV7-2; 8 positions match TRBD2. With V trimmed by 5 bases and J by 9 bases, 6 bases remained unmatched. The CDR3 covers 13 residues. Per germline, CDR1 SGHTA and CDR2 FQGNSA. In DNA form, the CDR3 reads TGTGCCAGCAGCCTCCGGCGGGAGGCTGAGCAGTTCTTC. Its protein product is CASSLRREAEQFF.

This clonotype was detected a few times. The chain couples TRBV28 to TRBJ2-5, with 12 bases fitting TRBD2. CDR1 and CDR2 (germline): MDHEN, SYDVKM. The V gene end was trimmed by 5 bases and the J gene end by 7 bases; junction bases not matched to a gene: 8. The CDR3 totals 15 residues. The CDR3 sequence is CASSPPTSGGGTQYF. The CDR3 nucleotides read TGTGCCAGCAGTCCACCGACTAGCGGGGGAGGGACCCAGTACTTC.

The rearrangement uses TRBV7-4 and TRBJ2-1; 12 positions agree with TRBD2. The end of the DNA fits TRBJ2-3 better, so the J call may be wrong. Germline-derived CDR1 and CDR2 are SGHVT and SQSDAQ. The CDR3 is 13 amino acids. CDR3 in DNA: TGTGCCAGCAGCCTACTAGCGGGGGGTACGCAGTATTTT. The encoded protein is CASSLLAGGTQYF.

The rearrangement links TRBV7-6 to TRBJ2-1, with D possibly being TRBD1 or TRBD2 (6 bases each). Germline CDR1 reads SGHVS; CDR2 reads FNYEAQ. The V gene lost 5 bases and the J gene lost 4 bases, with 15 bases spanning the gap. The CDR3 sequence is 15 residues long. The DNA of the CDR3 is TGTGCCAGCAGCGGACGGCAGGGGAGGTACAATGAGCAGTTCTTC. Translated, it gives CASSGRQGRYNEQFF.

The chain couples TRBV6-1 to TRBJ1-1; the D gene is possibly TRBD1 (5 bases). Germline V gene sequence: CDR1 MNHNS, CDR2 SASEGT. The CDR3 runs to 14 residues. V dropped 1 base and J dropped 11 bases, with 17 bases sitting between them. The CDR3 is CASSEEGHTRGAFF. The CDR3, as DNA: TGTGCCAGCAGTGAAGAGGGCCACACCCGGGGGGCTTTCTTT.

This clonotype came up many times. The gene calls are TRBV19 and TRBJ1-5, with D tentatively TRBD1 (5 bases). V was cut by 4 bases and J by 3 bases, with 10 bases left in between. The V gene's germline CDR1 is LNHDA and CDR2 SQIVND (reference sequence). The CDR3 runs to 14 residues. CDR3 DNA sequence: TGTGCCAGTAGTACCGACAGTCTCAATCAGCCCCAGCATTTT. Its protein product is CASSTDSLNQPQHF.

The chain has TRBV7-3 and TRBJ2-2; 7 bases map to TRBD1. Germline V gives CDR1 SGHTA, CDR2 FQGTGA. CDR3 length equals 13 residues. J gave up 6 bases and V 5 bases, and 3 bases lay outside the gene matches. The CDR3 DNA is TGTGCCAGCAGCCCCCAGGGGGCCGGGGAGCTGTTTTTT. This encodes CASSPQGAGELFF.

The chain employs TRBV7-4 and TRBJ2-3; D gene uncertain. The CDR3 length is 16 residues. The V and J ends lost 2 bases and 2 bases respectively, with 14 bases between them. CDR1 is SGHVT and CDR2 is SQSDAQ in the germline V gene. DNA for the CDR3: TGTGCCAGCAGCTTAAGAATTTGGGCCCACACAGATACGCAGTATTTT. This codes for CASSLRIWAHTDTQYF.

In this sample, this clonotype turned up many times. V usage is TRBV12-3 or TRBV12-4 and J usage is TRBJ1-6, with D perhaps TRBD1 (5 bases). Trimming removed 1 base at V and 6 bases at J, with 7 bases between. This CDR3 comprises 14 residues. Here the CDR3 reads CASSLGGSNSPLHF. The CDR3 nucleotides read TGTGCCAGCAGTTTAGGGGGGAGTAATTCACCCCTCCACTTT.

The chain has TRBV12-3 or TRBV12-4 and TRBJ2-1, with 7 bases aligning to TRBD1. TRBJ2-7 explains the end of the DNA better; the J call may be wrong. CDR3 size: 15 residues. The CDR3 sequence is CASSLEQGYGYEQYF. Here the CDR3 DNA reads TGTGCCAGCAGTTTAGAACAGGGGTACGGCTACGAGCAGTACTTC.

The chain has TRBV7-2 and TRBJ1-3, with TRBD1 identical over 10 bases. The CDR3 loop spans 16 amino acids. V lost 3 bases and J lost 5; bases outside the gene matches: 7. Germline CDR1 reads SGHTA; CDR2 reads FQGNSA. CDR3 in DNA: TGTGCCAGCAGCTTCCGTCGACAGGGGGCAAGAAACACCATATATTTT. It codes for CASSFRRQGARNTIYF.

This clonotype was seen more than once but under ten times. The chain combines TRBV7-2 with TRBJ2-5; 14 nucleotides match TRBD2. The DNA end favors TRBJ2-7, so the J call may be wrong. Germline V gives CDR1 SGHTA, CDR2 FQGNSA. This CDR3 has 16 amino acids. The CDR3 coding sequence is TGTGCCAGCAGCTTAGAGACTAGCGGGGGGGCCTACGAGCAGTACTTC. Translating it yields CASSLETSGGAYEQYF.

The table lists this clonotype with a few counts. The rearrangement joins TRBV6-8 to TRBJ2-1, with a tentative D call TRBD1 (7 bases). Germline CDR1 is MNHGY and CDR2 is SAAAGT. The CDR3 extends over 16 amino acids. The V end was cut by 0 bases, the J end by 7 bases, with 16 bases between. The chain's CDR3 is CASSYSFAPGGNEQFF. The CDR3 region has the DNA TGTGCCAGCAGTTACTCCTTCGCCCCAGGGGGGAATGAGCAGTTCTTC.

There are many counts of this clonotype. The CDR3, as DNA: TGTGCCAGCAGCTTAGCGGGACATACTAATCAGCCCCAGCATTTT. Its protein is CASSLAGHTNQPQHF. J is TRBJ1-5 and V is TRBV7-8; the D gene is possibly TRBD1 (6 bases). CDR1 and CDR2 from the germline V gene are SGHVS and FQNEAQ. This CDR3 has 15 amino acids. The ends were cut back, 0 bases at V and 4 bases at J, with 10 bases in the middle.